This T cell receptor (beta chain) emerged from a study of blood T cell repertoires in COVID-19. In the study overall: Sites in the United States, Italy and Spain provided acute and convalescent COVID-19 samples.

Authors' analysis steps: How many nucleated cells were present was estimated from reference gene primer amplification. Assay used: immunoSEQ multiplex PCR; TCRdb lists only in-frame clones, some missing. V and J calls and clone size are as listed in that table; D and trimming were resolved from the DNA. The profile covers roughly 130,000 clones, with about four fifths appearing a single time and around 14% taken by the ten largest. V dropped 6 bases and J dropped 6; count of bases not matched to a gene: 9. Germline V lookup: CDR1 SGHNT, CDR2 YYREEE (reference sequence). The CDR3 length is 14 residues.

The sample comprised peripheral blood. This TCR was recovered from a man aged 80 or over with acute or convalescent COVID-19. This chain links TRBV5-4 with TRBJ2-7; 10 nucleotides match TRBD1. CDR3 sequence (DNA): TGTGCCAGCACCCTAGACAGGGGGCTGAGCGAGCAGTACTTC. Amino acids: CASTLDRGLSEQYF.